The entry below describes one TCR beta chain. What this receptor recognizes is not known. No base qualities exist here, and no much larger clone lies one base off it. The donors belonged to the validation cohort of roughly 120 subjects, which was separate from the roughly 670-subject first cohort. Library preparation used the immunoSEQ multiplex PCR assay. The original pipeline was this. A statistical classification framework was developed to diagnose cytomegalovirus status using the catalog of TCR beta chain sequences. TCRdb provides this immuneACCESS table in a form limited to in-frame rearrangements. Some clones are lacking; in checked studies, under half of them reflect an unresolved V gene, and why the rest are absent is not known. That table supplies the V and J calls and clone size; D and trimming were determined from the DNA. The sample table records 180,000 or so clones; approximately 86% of these occur just once. The leading ten clones occupy 2.7% of the sample.

These data come from a study of cytomegalovirus exposure and HLA in healthy donors (TCRdb year 2017). About the study as a whole: The 500 to 700 repertoires of the first cohort and the roughly 120 validation repertoires were produced on the same platform, according to a later analysis. The study aimed to test whether signatures of past pathogen exposure could be identified by cataloging public T cell receptors. In addition to the first cohort of 500 to 850 subjects, a separate validation cohort of 120 different subjects was used. To predict cytomegalovirus infection status, the study combined high-throughput TCR immunosequencing, statistical association of individual TCRs with disease status, and machine learning.

Findings and caveats that apply to the study as a whole: Across donors, most TCR sequences were observed very rarely, whereas some public TCRs were present in many individuals. Cytomegalovirus status was reported to be diagnosed by the classifier with high specificity and sensitivity in both the original and validation cohorts. A total of roughly 160 TCR beta chains were listed by the study as associated with cytomegalovirus. According to the authors, the approach could potentially be generalized to other disease states and immunological phenotypes. A few of the identified cytomegalovirus-associated TCR beta chains were confirmed in vitro to be specific for cytomegalovirus antigens. Of the cluster scores, 85% to 95% were above 0 in a later analysis, which found that TCRs clustered in the first cohort also tended to co-occur in the approximately 110 validation repertoires. All 120 or so repertoires were used to score co-occurrence in the validation cohort in a later analysis, because that analysis had no HLA typing for the cohort.

V loses 2 bases of germline sequence and J loses 6 bases, and the interval between the two ends is 10 bases. Looking up the germline V gene yields CDR1 KGHSH and CDR2 LQKENI. The CDR3, cysteine through phenylalanine, is 14 amino acids long. The kept DNA is CDR3 alone, 42 bases in frame from the first base. The TCR was taken from a man aged 18 to 29 in good health and CMV-seropositive. Material: PBMCs. The rearrangement combines TRBV18 with TRBJ2-2; D gene: possibly TRBD2, on 6 matching bases. The bases are TGTGCCAGCTCACCAGGGACTTCGGCCGGGGAGCTGTTTTTT. It encodes CASSPGTSAGELFF. When the CDR3 is completed using the reference TRBV18 and TRBJ2-2 genes on either side, the full variable domain is NAGVMQNPRHLVRRRGQEARLRCSPMKGHSHVYWYRQLPEEGLKFMVYLQKENIIDESGMPKERFSAEFPKEGPSILRIQQVVRGDSAAYFCASSPGTSAGELFFGEGSRLTVL.